These T cell receptor beta chains were read from a single sample in a study of T-cell memory formation after mild COVID-19. MiXCR, run by TCRdb on the 5' RACE reads, gives a single entry per CDR3 protein. In the table there are around 340,000 distinct CDR3 sequences, over 10% of which are singletons. What was sequenced was PBMCs or a T cell subset sorted from them (not recorded which). All receptors derive from a man between 18 and 35 years old who had mild COVID-19 (a few samples of this study predate the infection). Cell type and time point are not known. The CDR3 runs from the conserved cysteine through the conserved F or W. D genes are given only for firm matches. Rows give clone size only sometimes, using once, few, many, or a class for an expanded clone.

D	size	J	V	CDR3	DNA
TRBD2	many	TRBJ2-1	TRBV7-2	CASSTSGGGYNEQFF	TGTGCCAGCAGCACTAGCGGGGGGGGCTACAATGAGCAGTTCTTC
.	.	TRBJ2-1	TRBV5-1	CASSSTSGLSEQFF	TGCGCCAGCAGCTCGACGTCTGGACTCTCTGAGCAGTTCTTC
.	few	TRBJ2-7	TRBV4-1	CASSARLVREQYF	TGCGCCAGCAGCGCGAGACTAGTGCGCGAGCAGTACTTC
.	few	TRBJ2-3	TRBV24-1	CATSDPRRDTQYF	TGTGCCACCAGTGACCCCCGTCGGGATACGCAGTATTTT
.	.	TRBJ1-5	TRBV7-9	CASSLARGTNQPQHF	TGTGCCAGCAGCTTAGCGCGAGGTACGAATCAGCCCCAGCATTTT
.	once	TRBJ2-1	TRBV7-8	CASSLSGYSYNEQFF	TGTGCCAGCAGCCTTAGCGGATACTCCTACAATGAGCAGTTCTTC
TRBD1	few	TRBJ1-2	TRBV6-5	CASSYSSRGLGYTF	TGTGCCAGCAGTTACTCGAGCAGGGGGCTTGGCTACACCTTC
.	.	TRBJ2-5	TRBV3-1	CASSQGQGPQETQYF	TGTGCCAGCAGCCAAGGCCAAGGACCGCAAGAGACCCAGTACTTC
TRBD2	few	TRBJ2-5	TRBV4-1	CASREHSGGSETQYF	TGCGCCAGCAGAGAACATTCGGGGGGTTCGGAGACCCAGTACTTC
.	few	TRBJ1-1	TRBV4-2	CASSQDGSGGGSTEAFF	TGTGCCAGCAGCCAAGATGGTTCAGGAGGGGGATCCACTGAAGCTTTCTTT
.	many	TRBJ2-2	TRBV12-3/TRBV12-4	CASSQSTGTGELFF	TGTGCCAGCAGTCAATCTACAGGGACCGGGGAGCTGTTTTTT
.	.	TRBJ1-1	TRBV11-2	CASSLHGPPEEAFF	TGTGCCAGCAGCTTACACGGGCCTCCTGAGGAAGCTTTCTTT
.	few	TRBJ1-3	TRBV7-9	CASSSGTRNYAIYF	TGTGCCAGCAGTTCCGGGACCCGCAACTATGCCATATATTTT
.	.	TRBJ1-1	TRBV4-1	CASSQKTAPTEAFF	TGCGCCAGCAGCCAAAAGACAGCTCCCACTGAAGCTTTCTTT
TRBD2	.	TRBJ2-5	TRBV5-1	CASSLSGGRSGTQYF	TGCGCCAGCAGCCTTAGCGGGGGCCGAAGCGGGACCCAGTACTTC